This TCR beta chain was retrieved from a study of T-cell memory formation after mild COVID-19 (dated by TCRdb to about 2021). Looking at the study overall: Most TCR sequence clusters were specific to one of the two donors. T-cell clones expanding and contracting after mild COVID-19 in a couple of donors were tracked by longitudinal TCRalpha and TCRbeta repertoire sequencing. The cohort was made up of two young adult volunteers, one female and one male, who were previously healthy. Results the study describes overall, beyond this receptor: Contracting CD4+ clones were located mainly in the CM and EM memory subsets, whereas CD8+ clones were found to be enriched in EMRA. Clones that contracted from day 15 to 85 showed balanced CD4/CD8 phenotypes, whereas a second wave of clones that expanded from day 15 to 37 leaned towards CD4+. Only a couple of mild cases were covered by the study, and larger cohorts that include severe cases with pre-infection samples were considered necessary. The second-wave clones that peaked on day 37 were not confirmed to be SARS-CoV-2 specific. Some responding clones were found in pre-infection memory, which suggests that pre-existing cross-reactive memory T cells took part in the SARS-CoV-2 response.

PBMCs were isolated by Ficoll-Paque density gradient centrifugation. Sequencing was performed on an Illumina NovaSeq 6000. TCRalpha and TCRbeta cDNA libraries were built by 5'RACE with constant-segment primers, adding sample barcodes and unique molecular identifiers. RNA was extracted from every sample with Trizol reagent. Amplification of the libraries took two PCR steps, and the second step added a second sample barcode plus Illumina TruSeq adapters. The libraries were sequenced on an Illumina NovaSeq using 2 x 150 bp paired-end reads. The study's processing was this. The reads were demultiplexed and collapsed into UMI-guided consensus sequences using migec v1.2.7. Using mixcr v2.1.11, UMI consensuses were aligned to TRA and TRB V and J templates and then assembled into clonotypes. A clonotype was counted as expanded or contracted only when both edgeR and NoisET called the clonotype significant, with the noise models trained on biological replicates. For edgeR calls, the cutoffs were a false discovery rate-adjusted p below 0.01 and a log2 fold-change threshold of 1. PCA with hierarchical clustering of max-normalized trajectories of the 1000 most abundant clonotypes was used as exploratory dynamics analysis. Each responding clone was given a CD4 or CD8 phenotype based on the CD4+ and CD8+ repertoires, which had been sequenced separately. Using fastp at Q25 and MiXCR, TCRdb reprocessed the public reads and kept productive beta chains. Every CDR3 protein is listed once, alongside the most common genes and DNA of its rows. These V and J calls are TCRdb output, not the study's own analysis. For this sample the table gives fewer than 250,000 distinct CDR3 sequences, of which over 9.5% were detected only once. Roughly 3.2% of the sample belongs to the ten largest clones.

In this sample, this clonotype turned up a few times. Its cognate antigen has yet to be identified. One base away there is no much larger clone; base qualities are not given. The CDR3 contains 15 residues, cysteine and phenylalanine counted. Left in the record is the CDR3 DNA by itself, 45 bases read in frame from the first base. The V end gives up 7 bases and the J end 0 bases, leaving 5 bases in the junction not matched to a gene. In the germline V gene, CDR1 corresponds to ENHRY and CDR2 to SYGVKD. The clonotype comes from a young man who had mild COVID-19 (a few samples of this study predate the infection). The sample titles of this study are shuffled in the database, so cell type and time point are left out; the donor was told from shared clones. Rearrangement joined TRBV10-3 to TRBJ2-1, with 8 junctional bases fitting TRBD1. The sample consisted of PBMCs or a T cell subset sorted from them (not recorded which). The CDR3: CAIKDDRGSYNEQFF. The DNA reads as follows: TGTGCCATCAAAGATGACAGGGGCTCCTACAATGAGCAGTTCTTC.